This T cell receptor beta chain originates from a study of T-cell memory formation after mild COVID-19. Study context: The study found TCR clusters largely donor specific.

This CDR3 is built from 17 residues. Trimming shortened V by 3 bases and J by 5 bases, and 20 bases separated the two germline ends. CDR1 is SGHDN and CDR2 is FVKESK in the germline V gene. 5'RACE, which relied on constant-segment primers, yielded TCR alpha and TCR beta cDNA libraries carrying sample barcodes and UMIs. MiXCR, applied by TCRdb to the 5' RACE reads, yields one record per CDR3 protein. The sample holds about 560,000 distinct CDR3 sequences, about a fifth seen once. This chain uses TRBV14 with TRBJ2-1; D is perhaps TRBD1 (6 bases). Sequenced sample: PBMCs or a T cell subset sorted from them (not recorded which). The sequence was collected from an adult woman who had mild COVID-19 (a few samples of this study predate the infection). Cell type and time point are not known. In nucleotides, the CDR3 is TGTGCCAGCAGCCAGCTACCAGGGGCCGTAAGGGACAATGAGCAGTTCTTC. Translated: CASSQLPGAVRDNEQFF.